This paragraph covers one T cell receptor beta chain sequence. Per the study methods: For nucleated cells, counts were estimated from reference gene primer amplification. Using immunoSEQ multiplex PCR, the repertoire was profiled, and TCRdb retains in-frame clones only, with some absent. V, J and clone size derive from that table, while D and trimming were established from the DNA sequence. The sample has about 400,000 clones; more than 85% are singletons. The data derive from a study of blood T cell repertoires in COVID-19. Study-level information: The study drew acute and convalescent COVID-19 samples from the United States, Italy and Spain. PBMCs, B-cell-depleted T cells, or T cells were the source of the cDNA or gDNA that made up the material.

The sequence came from a human donor in a cohort sampled during active COVID-19. Sequencing was performed on peripheral blood.

CDR3 amino acids: CAWSEGGKSYGYTF. For the CDR3, the DNA is TGTGCCTGGAGTGAGGGAGGGAAGAGCTATGGCTACACCTTC. The rearrangement joins TRBV30 to TRBJ1-2; no reliable D call. In germline, CDR1 is GTSNPN, CDR2 SVGIG (reference sequence). CDR3 length: 14 amino acids. The V and J ends lost 1 base and 4 bases respectively, with 13 bases between them.